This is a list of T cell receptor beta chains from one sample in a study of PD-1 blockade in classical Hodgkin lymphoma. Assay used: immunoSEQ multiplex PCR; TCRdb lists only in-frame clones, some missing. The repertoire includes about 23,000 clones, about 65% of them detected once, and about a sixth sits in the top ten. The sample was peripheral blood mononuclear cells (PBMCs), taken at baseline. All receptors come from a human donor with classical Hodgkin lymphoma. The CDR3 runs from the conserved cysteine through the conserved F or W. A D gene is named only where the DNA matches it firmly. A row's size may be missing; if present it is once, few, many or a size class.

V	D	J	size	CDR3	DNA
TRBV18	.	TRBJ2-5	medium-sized	CASTSLDRNQETQYF	TGTGCCAGCACTTCTCTCGACAGGAACCAAGAGACCCAGTACTTC
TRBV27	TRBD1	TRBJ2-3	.	CASSRTGGTDTQYF	TGTGCCAGCAGCCGGACAGGGGGCACAGATACGCAGTATTTT
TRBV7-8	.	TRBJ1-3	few	CASSLIIAGLATGNTIYF	TGTGCCAGCAGCTTAATAATAGCAGGCTTGGCGACTGGAAACACCATATATTTT
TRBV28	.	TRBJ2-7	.	CASSSPWDGTYEQYF	TGTGCCAGCAGTTCCCCATGGGACGGAACCTACGAGCAGTACTTC
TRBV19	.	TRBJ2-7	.	CASSLGPTAYEQYF	TGTGCCAGTAGTCTAGGGCCGACAGCCTACGAGCAGTACTTC
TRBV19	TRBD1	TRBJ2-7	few	CASSIKGTGRFEQYF	TGTGCCAGTAGTATAAAAGGGACAGGGAGGTTCGAGCAGTACTTC
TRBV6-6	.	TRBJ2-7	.	CASSSSSYEQYF	TGTGCCAGCAGTTCCTCTTCCTACGAGCAGTACTTC
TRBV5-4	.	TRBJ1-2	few	CASSLDYGAQDGYTF	TGTGCCAGCAGCTTGGATTATGGGGCGCAGGATGGCTACACCTTC
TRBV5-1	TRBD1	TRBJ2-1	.	CASSTQGDYNEQFF	TGCGCCAGCAGCACACAGGGGGATTACAATGAGCAGTTCTTC
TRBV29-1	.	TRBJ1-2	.	CSVNNRPDYGYTF	TGCAGCGTTAACAACAGGCCCGACTATGGCTACACCTTC
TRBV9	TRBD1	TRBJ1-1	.	CASSVAGGNTEAFF	TGTGCCAGCAGCGTAGCAGGGGGTAACACTGAAGCTTTCTTT
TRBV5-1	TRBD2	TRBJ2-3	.	CASSFRTSGGTDTQYF	TGCGCCAGCTCCTTTAGGACTAGCGGTGGCACAGATACGCAGTATTTT
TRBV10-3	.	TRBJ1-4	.	CAISTGGGGKLFF	TGTGCCATCAGCACAGGAGGGGGTGGAAAACTGTTTTTT
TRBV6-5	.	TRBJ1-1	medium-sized	CASSRPGGITEAFF	TGTGCCAGCAGCCGCCCTGGGGGCATCACTGAAGCTTTCTTT
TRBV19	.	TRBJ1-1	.	CASSIRGPGVEAFF	TGTGCCAGTAGTATTCGAGGGCCGGGGGTGGAAGCTTTCTTT
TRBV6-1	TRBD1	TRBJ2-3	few	CASSEKQGAMSTDTQYF	TGTGCCAGCAGTGAGAAGCAGGGGGCGATGAGCACAGATACGCAGTATTTT
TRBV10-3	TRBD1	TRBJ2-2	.	CAITMTGSGTGELFF	TGTGCCATCACTATGACAGGGTCGGGCACCGGGGAGCTGTTTTTT
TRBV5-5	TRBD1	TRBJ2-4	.	CASSKRDRARNIQYF	TGTGCCAGCAGCAAACGGGACAGGGCGAGAAACATTCAGTACTTC
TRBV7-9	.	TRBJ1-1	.	CASSPGGGGNTEAFF	TGTGCCAGCAGCCCTGGGGGGGGAGGGAACACTGAAGCTTTCTTT
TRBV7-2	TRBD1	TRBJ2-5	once	CASSGALGTAEQETQYF	TGTGCCAGCAGCGGAGCTCTTGGGACAGCTGAACAAGAGACCCAGTACTTC
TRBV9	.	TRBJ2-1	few	CASSGQIYNEQFF	TGTGCCAGCAGCGGTCAGATATACAATGAGCAGTTCTTC
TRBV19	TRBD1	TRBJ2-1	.	CASSTHRDRGLGQFF	TGTGCCAGTAGCACACACCGGGACAGGGGGCTGGGACAGTTCTTC
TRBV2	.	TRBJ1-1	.	CASSEEAGTTEAFF	TGTGCCAGCAGTGAAGAAGCGGGGACCACTGAAGCTTTCTTT
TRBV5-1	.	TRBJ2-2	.	CASSQIRVDTGELFF	TGCGCCAGCTCACAGATTAGGGTAGACACCGGGGAGCTGTTTTTT
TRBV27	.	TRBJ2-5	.	CASSLLGAGLQETQYF	TGTGCCAGCAGTTTATTAGGTGCGGGCCTCCAAGAGACCCAGTACTTC
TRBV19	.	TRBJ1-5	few	CASAFIDGTQHF	TGTGCCAGTGCCTTTATTGATGGGACCCAGCATTTT
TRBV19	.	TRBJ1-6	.	CASSTTGSNSPLHF	TGTGCCAGCAGTACTACAGGGTCAAATTCACCCCTCCACTTT
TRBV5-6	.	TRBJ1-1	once	CASSLAGGRYTEAFF	TGTGCCAGCAGCTTGGCGGGAGGGCGGTACACTGAAGCTTTCTTT
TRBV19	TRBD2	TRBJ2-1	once	CASSMRNSGRIYNEQFF	TGTGCCAGTAGTATGAGAAATAGCGGGAGGATCTACAATGAGCAGTTCTTC
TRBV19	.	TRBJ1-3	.	CASSLLTGVSGNTIYF	TGTGCCAGTAGTCTCTTAACGGGCGTCTCTGGAAACACCATATATTTT
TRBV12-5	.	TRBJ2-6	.	CASGPGLSGANVLTF	TGTGCTAGTGGACCCGGGCTCTCTGGGGCCAACGTCCTGACTTTC
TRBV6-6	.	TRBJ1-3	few	CASSSMGSGNTIYF	TGTGCCAGCAGTTCAATGGGGTCTGGAAACACCATATATTTT
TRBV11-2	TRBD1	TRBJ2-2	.	CASSYSPGGNTGELFF	TGTGCCAGCAGCTATTCCCCAGGGGGGAACACCGGGGAGCTGTTTTTT
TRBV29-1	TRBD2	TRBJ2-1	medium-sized	CSVESPSGDNNEQFF	TGCAGCGTTGAAAGCCCTAGCGGAGATAACAATGAGCAGTTCTTC
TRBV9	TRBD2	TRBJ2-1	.	CASSVVTSGVEQFF	TGTGCCAGCAGCGTAGTAACTAGCGGGGTTGAGCAGTTCTTC
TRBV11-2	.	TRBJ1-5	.	CASSLGGGSGQPQHF	TGTGCCAGCAGCTTAGGTGGGGGATCTGGTCAGCCCCAGCATTTT
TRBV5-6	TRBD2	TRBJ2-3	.	CASSFYSAGGSTDTQYF	TGTGCCAGCAGCTTTTATTCAGCGGGGGGCAGCACAGATACGCAGTATTTT